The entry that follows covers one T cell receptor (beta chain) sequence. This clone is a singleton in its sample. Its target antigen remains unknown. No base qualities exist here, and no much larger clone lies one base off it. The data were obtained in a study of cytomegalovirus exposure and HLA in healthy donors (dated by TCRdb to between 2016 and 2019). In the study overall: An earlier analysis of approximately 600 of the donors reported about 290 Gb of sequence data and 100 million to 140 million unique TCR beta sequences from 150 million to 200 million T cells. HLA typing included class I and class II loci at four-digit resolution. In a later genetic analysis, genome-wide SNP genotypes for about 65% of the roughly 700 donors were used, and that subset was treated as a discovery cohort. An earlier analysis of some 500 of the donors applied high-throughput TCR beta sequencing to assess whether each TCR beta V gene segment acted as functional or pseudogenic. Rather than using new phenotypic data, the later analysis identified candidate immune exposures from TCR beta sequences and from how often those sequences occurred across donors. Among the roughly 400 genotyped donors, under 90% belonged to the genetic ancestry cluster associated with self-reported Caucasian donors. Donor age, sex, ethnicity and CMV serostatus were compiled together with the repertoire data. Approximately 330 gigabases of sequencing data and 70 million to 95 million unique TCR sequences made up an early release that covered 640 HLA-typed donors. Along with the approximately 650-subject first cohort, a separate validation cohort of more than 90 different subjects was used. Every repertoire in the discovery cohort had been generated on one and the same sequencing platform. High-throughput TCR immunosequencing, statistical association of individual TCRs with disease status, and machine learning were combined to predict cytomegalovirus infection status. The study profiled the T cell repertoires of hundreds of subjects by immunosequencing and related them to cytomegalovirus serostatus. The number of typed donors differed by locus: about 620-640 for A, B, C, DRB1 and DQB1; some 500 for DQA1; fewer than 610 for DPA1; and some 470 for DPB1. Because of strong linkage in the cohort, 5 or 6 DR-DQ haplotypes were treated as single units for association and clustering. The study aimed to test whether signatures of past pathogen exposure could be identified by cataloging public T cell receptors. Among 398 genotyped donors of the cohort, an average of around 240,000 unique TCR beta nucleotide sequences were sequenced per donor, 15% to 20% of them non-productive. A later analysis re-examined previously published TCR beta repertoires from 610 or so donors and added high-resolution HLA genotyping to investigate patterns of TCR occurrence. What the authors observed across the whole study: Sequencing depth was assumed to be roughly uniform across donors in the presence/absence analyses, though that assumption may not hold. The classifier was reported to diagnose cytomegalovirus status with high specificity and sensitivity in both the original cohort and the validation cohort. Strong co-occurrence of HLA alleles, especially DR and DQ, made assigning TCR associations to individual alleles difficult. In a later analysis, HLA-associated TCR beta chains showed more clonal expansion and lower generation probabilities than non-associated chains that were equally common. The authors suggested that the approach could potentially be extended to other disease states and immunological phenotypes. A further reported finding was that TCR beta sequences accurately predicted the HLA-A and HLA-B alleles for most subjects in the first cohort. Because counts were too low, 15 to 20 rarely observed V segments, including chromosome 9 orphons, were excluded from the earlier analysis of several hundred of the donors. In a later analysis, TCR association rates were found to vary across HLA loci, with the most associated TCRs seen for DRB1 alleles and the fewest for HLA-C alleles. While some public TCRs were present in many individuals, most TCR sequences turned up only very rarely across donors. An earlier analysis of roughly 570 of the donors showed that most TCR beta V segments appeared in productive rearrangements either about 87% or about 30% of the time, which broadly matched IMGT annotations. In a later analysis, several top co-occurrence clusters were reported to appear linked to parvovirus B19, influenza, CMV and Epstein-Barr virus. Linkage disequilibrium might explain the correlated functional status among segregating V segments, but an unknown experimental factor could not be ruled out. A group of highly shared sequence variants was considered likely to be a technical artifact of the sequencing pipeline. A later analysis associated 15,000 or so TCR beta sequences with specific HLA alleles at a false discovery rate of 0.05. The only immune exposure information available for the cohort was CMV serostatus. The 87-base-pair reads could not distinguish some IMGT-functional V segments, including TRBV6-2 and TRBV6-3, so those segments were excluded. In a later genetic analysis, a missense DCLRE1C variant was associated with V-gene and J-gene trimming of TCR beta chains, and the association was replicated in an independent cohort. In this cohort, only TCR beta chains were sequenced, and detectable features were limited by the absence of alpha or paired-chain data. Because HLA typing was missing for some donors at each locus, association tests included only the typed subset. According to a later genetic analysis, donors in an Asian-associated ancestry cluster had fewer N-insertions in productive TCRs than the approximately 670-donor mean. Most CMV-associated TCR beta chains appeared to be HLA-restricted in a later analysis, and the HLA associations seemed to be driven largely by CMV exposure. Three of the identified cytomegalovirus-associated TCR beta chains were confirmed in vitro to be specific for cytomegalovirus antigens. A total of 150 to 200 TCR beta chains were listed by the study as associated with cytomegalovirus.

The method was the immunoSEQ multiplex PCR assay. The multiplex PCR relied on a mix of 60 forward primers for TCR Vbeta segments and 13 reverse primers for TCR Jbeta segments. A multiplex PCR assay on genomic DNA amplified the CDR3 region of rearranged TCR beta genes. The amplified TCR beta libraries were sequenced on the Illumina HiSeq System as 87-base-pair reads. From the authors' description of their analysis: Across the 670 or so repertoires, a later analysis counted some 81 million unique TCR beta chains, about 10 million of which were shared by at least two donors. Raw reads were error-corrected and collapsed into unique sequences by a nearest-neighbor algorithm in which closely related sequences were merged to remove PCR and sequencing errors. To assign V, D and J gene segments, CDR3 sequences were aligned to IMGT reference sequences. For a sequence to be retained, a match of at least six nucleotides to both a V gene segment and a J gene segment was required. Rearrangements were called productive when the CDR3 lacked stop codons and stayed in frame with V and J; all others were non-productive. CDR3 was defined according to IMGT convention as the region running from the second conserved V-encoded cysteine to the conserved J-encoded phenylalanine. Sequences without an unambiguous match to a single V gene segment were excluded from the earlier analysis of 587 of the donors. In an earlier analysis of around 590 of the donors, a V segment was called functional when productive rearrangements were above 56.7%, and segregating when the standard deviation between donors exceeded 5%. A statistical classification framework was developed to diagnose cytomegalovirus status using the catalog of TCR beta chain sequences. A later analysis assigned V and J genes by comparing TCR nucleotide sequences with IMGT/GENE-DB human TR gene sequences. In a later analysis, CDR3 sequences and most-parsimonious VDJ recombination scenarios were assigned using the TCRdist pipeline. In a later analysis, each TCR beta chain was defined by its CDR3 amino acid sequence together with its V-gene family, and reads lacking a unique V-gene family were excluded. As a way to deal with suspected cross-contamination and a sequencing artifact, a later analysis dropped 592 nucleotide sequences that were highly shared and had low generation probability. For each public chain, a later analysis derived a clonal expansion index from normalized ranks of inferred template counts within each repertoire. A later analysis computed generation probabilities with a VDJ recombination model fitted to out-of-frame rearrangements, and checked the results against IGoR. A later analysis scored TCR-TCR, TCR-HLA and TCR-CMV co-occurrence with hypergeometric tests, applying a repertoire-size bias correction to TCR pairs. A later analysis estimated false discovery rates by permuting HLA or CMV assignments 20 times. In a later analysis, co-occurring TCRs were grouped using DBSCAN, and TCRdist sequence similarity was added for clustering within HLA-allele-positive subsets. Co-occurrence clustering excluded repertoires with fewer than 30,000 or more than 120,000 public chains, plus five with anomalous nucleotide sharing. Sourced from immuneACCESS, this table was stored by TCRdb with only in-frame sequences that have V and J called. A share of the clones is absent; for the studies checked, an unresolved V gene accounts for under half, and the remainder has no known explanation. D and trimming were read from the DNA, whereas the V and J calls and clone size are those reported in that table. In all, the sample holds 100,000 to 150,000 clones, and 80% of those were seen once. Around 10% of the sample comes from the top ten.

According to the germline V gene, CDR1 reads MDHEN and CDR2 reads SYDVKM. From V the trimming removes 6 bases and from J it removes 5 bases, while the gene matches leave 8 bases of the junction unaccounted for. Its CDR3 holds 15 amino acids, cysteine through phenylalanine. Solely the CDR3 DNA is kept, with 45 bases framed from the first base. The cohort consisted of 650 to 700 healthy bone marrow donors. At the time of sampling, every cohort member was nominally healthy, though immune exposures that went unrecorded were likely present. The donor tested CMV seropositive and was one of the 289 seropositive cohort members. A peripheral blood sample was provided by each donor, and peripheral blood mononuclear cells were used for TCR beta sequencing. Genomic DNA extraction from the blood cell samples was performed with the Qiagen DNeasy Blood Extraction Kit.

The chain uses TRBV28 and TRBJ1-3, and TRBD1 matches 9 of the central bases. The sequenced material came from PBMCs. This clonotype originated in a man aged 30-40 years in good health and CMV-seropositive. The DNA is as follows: TGTGCCAGCAGCGCACCCGGGACAGGGAGAAACACCATATATTTT. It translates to CASSAPGTGRNTIYF.